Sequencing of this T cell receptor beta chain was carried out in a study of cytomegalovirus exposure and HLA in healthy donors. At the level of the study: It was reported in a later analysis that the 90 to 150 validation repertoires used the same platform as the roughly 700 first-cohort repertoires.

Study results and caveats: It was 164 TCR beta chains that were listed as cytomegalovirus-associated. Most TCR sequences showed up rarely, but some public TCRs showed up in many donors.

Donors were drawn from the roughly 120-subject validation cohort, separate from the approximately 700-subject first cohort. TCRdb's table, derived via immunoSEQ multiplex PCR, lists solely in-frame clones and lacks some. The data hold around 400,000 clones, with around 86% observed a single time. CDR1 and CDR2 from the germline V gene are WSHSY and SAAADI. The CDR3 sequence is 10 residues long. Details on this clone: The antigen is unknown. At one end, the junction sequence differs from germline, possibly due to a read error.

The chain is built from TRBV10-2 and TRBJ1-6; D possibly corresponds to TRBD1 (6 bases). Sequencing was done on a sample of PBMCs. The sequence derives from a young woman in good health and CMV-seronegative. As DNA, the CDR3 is TGCGCCAGCAGTGGACAGGCCCTACACTTT. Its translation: CASSGQALHF.